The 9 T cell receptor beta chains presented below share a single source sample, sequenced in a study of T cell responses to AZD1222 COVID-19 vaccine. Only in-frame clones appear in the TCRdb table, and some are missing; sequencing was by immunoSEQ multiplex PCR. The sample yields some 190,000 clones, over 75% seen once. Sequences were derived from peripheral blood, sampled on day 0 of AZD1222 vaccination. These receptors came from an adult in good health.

The CDR3 region is CASGLPTPSGGHQGYNEQFF. CDR3 DNA: TGTGCTAGTGGTTTGCCCACTCCCAGCGGGGGCCATCAGGGGTACAATGAGCAGTTCTTC. The chain links TRBV12-5 to TRBJ2-1, with 8 bases that match TRBD2. The ends lost 2 bases at V and 4 bases at J; junction bases unmatched: 19. There are 20 residues in the CDR3. The germline CDR1 and CDR2 sequences are LGHNT and FRNRAP.

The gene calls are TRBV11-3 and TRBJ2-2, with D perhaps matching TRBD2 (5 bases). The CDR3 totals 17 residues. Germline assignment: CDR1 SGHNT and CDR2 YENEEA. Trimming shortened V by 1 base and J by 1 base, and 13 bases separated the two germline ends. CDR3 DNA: TGTGCCAGCAGCTTAGCCGCGGGCTTAAGGAACACCGGGGAGCTGTTTTTT. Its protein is CASSLAAGLRNTGELFF. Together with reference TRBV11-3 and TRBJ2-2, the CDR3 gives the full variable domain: EAGVVQSPRYKIIEKKQPVAFWCNPISGHNTLYWYLQNLGQGPELLIRYENEEAVDDSQLPKDRFSAERLKGVDSTLKIQPAELGDSAVYLCASSLAAGLRNTGELFFGEGSRLTVL.

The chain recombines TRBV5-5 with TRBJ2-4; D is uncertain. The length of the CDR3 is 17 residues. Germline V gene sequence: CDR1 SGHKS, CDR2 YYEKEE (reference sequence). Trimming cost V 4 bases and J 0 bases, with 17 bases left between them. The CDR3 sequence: CASSPLAQVGAKNIQYF. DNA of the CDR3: TGTGCCAGCAGCCCGTTAGCCCAAGTCGGAGCCAAAAACATTCAGTACTTC.

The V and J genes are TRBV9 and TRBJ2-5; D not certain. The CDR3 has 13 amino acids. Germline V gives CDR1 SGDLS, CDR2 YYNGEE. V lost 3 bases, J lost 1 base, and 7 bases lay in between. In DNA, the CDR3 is TGTGCCAGCAGCGCCACAGCCCAAGAGACCCAGTACTTC. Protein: CASSATAQETQYF.

The CDR3 sequence is CASSVASPADTQYF. CDR3 coding DNA: TGTGCCAGCAGCGTAGCATCCCCGGCGGATACGCAGTATTTT. The chain combines TRBV9 with TRBJ2-3; D is unresolved. The CDR3 totals 14 residues. V was pared by 0 bases and J by 6 bases, with 11 bases between. Germline V lookup: CDR1 SGDLS, CDR2 YYNGEE.

The CDR3 here is CASQRPPQIYEQYV. As DNA, the CDR3 is TGTGCCAGCCAGAGGCCGCCACAGATCTACGAGCAGTACGTC. The chain links TRBV5-6 to TRBJ2-7; D call uncertain. This CDR3 is 14 amino acids long. Germline V lookup: CDR1 SGHDT, CDR2 YYEEEE. Trimming cost V 7 bases and J 3 bases, with 17 bases left between them.

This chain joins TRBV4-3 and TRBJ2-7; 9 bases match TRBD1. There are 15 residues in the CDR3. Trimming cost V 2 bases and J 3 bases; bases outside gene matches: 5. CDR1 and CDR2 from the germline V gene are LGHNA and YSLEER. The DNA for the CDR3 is TGCGCCAGCAGCCAATCGGACAGGGGCATCTACGAGCAGTACTTC. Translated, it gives CASSQSDRGIYEQYF.

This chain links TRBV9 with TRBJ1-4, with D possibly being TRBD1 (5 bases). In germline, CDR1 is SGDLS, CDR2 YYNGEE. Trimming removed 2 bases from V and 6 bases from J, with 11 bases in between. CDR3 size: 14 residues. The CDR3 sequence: CASSVAGSDEKLFF. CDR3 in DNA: TGTGCCAGCAGCGTGGCAGGGTCGGATGAAAAACTGTTTTTT. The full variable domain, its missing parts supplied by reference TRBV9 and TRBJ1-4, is DSGVTQTPKHLITATGQRVTLRCSPRSGDLSVYWYQQSLDQGLQFLIQYYNGEERAKGNILERFSAQQFPDLHSELNLSSLELGDSALYFCASSVAGSDEKLFFGSGTQLSVL.

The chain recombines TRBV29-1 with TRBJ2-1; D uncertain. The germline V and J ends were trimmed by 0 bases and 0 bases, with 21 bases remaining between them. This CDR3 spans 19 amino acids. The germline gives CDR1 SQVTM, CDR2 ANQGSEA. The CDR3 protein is CSVEEVGPKARSSYNEQFF. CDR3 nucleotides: TGCAGCGTTGAAGAGGTTGGGCCTAAAGCTAGAAGCTCCTACAATGAGCAGTTCTTC.